A selection of T cell receptor beta chains follows, all from one sample in a study of shared clonotypes between healthy human individuals. Generated by immunoSEQ multiplex PCR, the TCRdb table keeps only in-frame clones and is missing some. The sample has about 2 million clones; over 85% are singletons. Sequencing was done on a sample of naive CD4+ T cells sorted from blood. These receptors all come from a man younger than 35 in good health. Each CDR3 is given with its conserved first and last residue. D genes are given only for firm matches. Some rows mark clone size as missing; the rest say once, few, many or name a class of expanded clone.

j_call v_call d_call clone_size cdr3_aa cdr3_nt
TRBJ2-2 TRBV6-1 - - CASSGQGGGELFF TGTGCCAGCAGTGGCCAGGGCGGCGGGGAGCTGTTTTTT
TRBJ2-5 TRBV5-1 TRBD2 - CASSLALAGGETQYF TGCGCCAGCAGCTTAGCCCTAGCGGGGGGAGAGACCCAGTACTTC
TRBJ2-5 TRBV9 - once CASSVGMAETQYF TGTGCCAGCAGCGTAGGTATGGCAGAGACCCAGTACTTC
TRBJ2-7 TRBV5-1 - once CASSFEGGAYEQYF TGCGCCAGCAGCTTTGAGGGGGGAGCCTACGAGCAGTACTTC
TRBJ2-7 TRBV18 TRBD1 once CASSPSAPDRGGAKQYF TGTGCCAGCTCACCATCGGCCCCTGACAGGGGCGGGGCGAAACAGTACTTC
TRBJ2-3 TRBV7-2 TRBD2 - CASSQVGREVGNTQYF TGTGCCAGCAGCCAGGTCGGGCGGGAGGTTGGGAATACGCAGTATTTT
TRBJ2-7 TRBV6-1 - - CASSGRGSEFYEQYF TGTGCCAGCAGTGGCAGAGGATCGGAGTTCTACGAGCAGTACTTC
TRBJ2-6 TRBV6-5 - - CASSYSDSSGANVLTF TGTGCCAGCAGTTACTCCGATTCCTCTGGGGCCAACGTCCTGACTTTC
TRBJ1-2 TRBV19 TRBD1 - CASSIGQGSSNYGYTF TGTGCCAGTAGTATCGGACAGGGAAGTTCTAACTATGGCTACACCTTC
TRBJ1-2 TRBV6-5 - - CASSLYRADNYGYTF TGTGCCAGCAGTCTTTACAGGGCTGATAACTATGGCTACACCTTC
TRBJ2-5 TRBV2 TRBD1 once CASRPGQGTETQYF TGTGCCAGCCGACCGGGACAGGGGACAGAGACCCAGTACTTC
TRBJ2-7 TRBV20-1 TRBD2 - CSASSAGDTTF TGCAGTGCTAGTTCAGCGGGGGATACTACATTC
TRBJ2-7 TRBV9 - - CASSTAQGYEQYF TGTGCCAGTTCGACAGCCCAGGGTTACGAGCAGTACTTC
TRBJ2-1 TRBV2 TRBD2 once CASMDGGRPGNEQFF TGTGCCAGCATGGATGGCGGGAGGCCCGGGAATGAGCAGTTCTTC
TRBJ2-1 TRBV11-2 TRBD1 - CASTIFGQGSSEQFF TGTGCCAGCACCATATTCGGACAGGGGTCGAGTGAGCAGTTCTTC
TRBJ2-3 TRBV30 TRBD2 - CAWSALAGGTDTQYF TGTGCCTGGAGTGCCCTAGCGGGAGGCACAGATACGCAGTATTTT
TRBJ1-2 TRBV5-1 - - CASSLSQAIYGYTF TGCGCCAGCAGCTTGTCACAGGCGATCTATGGCTACACCTTC
TRBJ2-2 TRBV7-2 - - CASSPQSGDTGELFF TGTGCCAGCAGCCCGCAGTCTGGCGACACCGGGGAGCTGTTTTTT
TRBJ2-7 TRBV30 TRBD1 - CASLSGQGSYEQYF TGTGCCTCCTTGAGCGGACAGGGCTCCTACGAGCAGTACTTC
TRBJ1-2 TRBV5-4 - - CASSLGGRDYGYTF TGTGCCAGCAGCTTGGGGGGTCGCGACTATGGCTACACCTTC
TRBJ1-2 TRBV18 - - CASSPGAENYGYTF TGTGCCAGCTCACCAGGCGCGGAGAACTATGGCTACACCTTC
TRBJ2-5 TRBV7-2 TRBD1 - CASSLGGTGKETQYF TGTGCCAGCAGCTTAGGTGGGACAGGGAAAGAGACCCAGTACTTC
TRBJ2-1 TRBV7-8 - - CASSLFPQGEEQFF TGTGCCAGCAGCTTATTCCCCCAAGGGGAAGAGCAGTTCTTC
TRBJ2-5 TRBV19 TRBD2 once CASSTQRGEKETQYF TGTGCCAGTAGTACCCAGCGGGGAGAAAAAGAGACCCAGTACTTC
TRBJ2-5 TRBV12-5 - - CASALQETQYF TGTGCTAGTGCGCTACAAGAGACCCAGTACTTC
TRBJ2-5 TRBV2 TRBD2 - CASREGLAGAKPLGETQYF TGTGCCAGCAGGGAGGGACTAGCGGGGGCTAAACCCTTGGGTGAGACCCAGTACTTC
TRBJ2-2 TRBV5-4 TRBD2 - CASTPGGGLAGAGELFF TGTGCCAGCACCCCGGGTGGCGGACTAGCGGGAGCCGGGGAGCTGTTTTTT
TRBJ2-1 TRBV9 - - CASSRSGSPYNEQFF TGTGCCAGCTCCCGCTCAGGGTCCCCCTACAATGAGCAGTTCTTC
TRBJ1-6 TRBV19 - - CASSIGQTSNSPLHF TGTGCCAGTAGTATTGGACAGACTTCTAATTCACCCCTCCACTTT
TRBJ1-2 TRBV5-6 - - CASSPGHTRHGYTF TGTGCCAGCAGCCCGGGACACACTCGGCATGGCTACACCTTC
TRBJ1-2 TRBV30 - - CAWSVRRQGGYTF TGTGCCTGGAGTGTACGGAGGCAGGGGGGCTACACCTTC
TRBJ2-7 TRBV2 - - CASSPRSYEQYF TGTGCCAGCAGTCCCAGGTCCTACGAGCAGTACTTC
TRBJ1-5 TRBV5-8 - - CASSLGGSRLNQPQHF TGTGCCAGCAGCTTGGGAGGCTCTCGCCTCAATCAGCCCCAGCATTTT
TRBJ1-1 TRBV27 TRBD1 - CASSGSTGVNTEAFF TGTGCCAGCAGTGGCTCGACAGGGGTGAACACTGAAGCTTTCTTT
TRBJ1-4 TRBV2 - once CAIHGTVNEKLFF TGTGCCATCCACGGGACGGTTAATGAAAAACTGTTTTTT
TRBJ1-1 TRBV7-9 - - CASSLALDKNTEAFF TGTGCCAGCAGCTTAGCCTTAGACAAGAACACTGAAGCTTTCTTT
TRBJ2-3 TRBV5-4 TRBD2 - CASSPSGSPMDTQYF TGTGCCAGCAGCCCTAGCGGGAGTCCCATGGATACGCAGTATTTT
TRBJ1-5 TRBV10-3 - - CAISEWGEGQPQHF TGTGCCATCAGTGAGTGGGGGGAGGGGCAGCCCCAGCATTTT
TRBJ2-7 TRBV14 TRBD1 - CASSHTGGYEQYF TGTGCCAGCAGCCATACAGGGGGGTACGAGCAGTACTTC
TRBJ1-6 TRBV7-8 TRBD1 - CASRQNPGQGSSYNSPLHF TGTGCCAGCAGACAAAATCCGGGACAGGGGAGCTCCTATAATTCACCCCTCCACTTT
TRBJ1-4 TRBV2 TRBD1 - CASSEGQGALGEKLFF TGTGCCAGCAGTGAAGGACAGGGGGCGTTAGGTGAAAAACTGTTTTTT
TRBJ1-1 TRBV5-6 - - CASSSITAGAFTEAFF TGTGCCAGCAGCTCTATTACCGCGGGGGCATTCACTGAAGCTTTCTTT
TRBJ1-2 TRBV6-5 - - CASSQTGYGYTF TGTGCCAGCAGCCAGACAGGTTATGGCTACACCTTC
TRBJ1-1 TRBV30 - once CAWSRPIPEAFF TGTGCCTGGAGTCGACCCATACCTGAAGCTTTCTTT
TRBJ1-4 TRBV5-1 - - CASSLAIGVANEKLFF TGCGCCAGCAGCTTGGCGATAGGGGTGGCTAATGAAAAACTGTTTTTT
TRBJ1-2 TRBV19 - once CATSTGQLYGYTF TGTGCCACATCGACAGGTCAACTCTATGGCTACACCTTC
TRBJ2-1 TRBV5-1 TRBD2 - CASSPGLAAYNEQFF TGCGCCAGCAGCCCGGGACTAGCGGCCTACAATGAGCAGTTCTTC
TRBJ1-6 TRBV6-5 - - CASNLGRNNSPLHF TGTGCCAGCAACCTGGGACGAAATAATTCACCCCTCCACTTT
TRBJ2-1 TRBV30 TRBD2 - CAWISSGPSYNEQFF TGTGCCTGGATTTCTAGCGGCCCCTCCTACAATGAGCAGTTCTTC
TRBJ1-1 TRBV5-1 - - CASSFTDSNTEAFF TGCGCCAGCAGCTTTACCGACAGCAACACTGAAGCTTTCTTT
TRBJ2-1 TRBV7-9 - - CASSHMVLADNEQFF TGTGCCAGCAGCCATATGGTACTAGCAGACAATGAGCAGTTCTTC
TRBJ2-1 TRBV4-3 TRBD2 - CASSQSRGVYEQFF TGCGCCAGCAGCCAATCCCGGGGGGTCTATGAGCAGTTCTTC